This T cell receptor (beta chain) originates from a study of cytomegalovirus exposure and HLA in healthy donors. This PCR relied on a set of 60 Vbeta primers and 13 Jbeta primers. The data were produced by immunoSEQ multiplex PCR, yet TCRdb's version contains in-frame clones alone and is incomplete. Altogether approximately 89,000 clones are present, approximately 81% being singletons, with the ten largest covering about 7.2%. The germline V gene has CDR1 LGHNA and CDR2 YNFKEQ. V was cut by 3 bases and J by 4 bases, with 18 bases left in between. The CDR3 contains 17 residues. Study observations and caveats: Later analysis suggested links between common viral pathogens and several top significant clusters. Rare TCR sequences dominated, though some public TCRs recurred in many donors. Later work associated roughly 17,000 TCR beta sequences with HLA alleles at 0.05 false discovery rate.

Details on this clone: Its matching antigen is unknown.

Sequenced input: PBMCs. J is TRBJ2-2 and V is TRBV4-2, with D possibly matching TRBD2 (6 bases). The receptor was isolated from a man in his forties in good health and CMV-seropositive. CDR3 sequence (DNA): TGTGCCAGCAGCCACGGATCTCCGGGGGTTGGCACCGGGGAGCTGTTTTTT. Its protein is CASSHGSPGVGTGELFF.